The sequence of this TCR beta chain was determined in a study of blood T cell repertoires in COVID-19. Study overall: Spain, Italy and the United States supplied samples that represented acute and convalescent COVID-19. From T cells, B-cell-depleted T cells, or PBMCs came the material, which was cDNA or gDNA.

The germline V gene encodes CDR1 MNHEY and CDR2 SVGAGI. Trimming left V 6 bases short and J 6 bases short, with 14 bases between. The CDR3 is made up of 13 amino acids. Per the original data handling: The assay estimated nucleated cells by amplifying reference gene primers. Some clones are missing from TCRdb's copy, which holds only in-frame ones; the method was immunoSEQ multiplex PCR. The V and J calls and clone size were taken over from that table, and D and trimming were inferred from the DNA. The sample lists about 25,000 clones, 65% to 85% occurring once. The chain joins TRBV6-5 to TRBJ1-2, with D perhaps TRBD1 (6 bases). The TCR was taken from a man in his forties or fifties with active or convalescent COVID-19. Sequenced material: peripheral blood. The CDR3 here is CASSQQGEDGYTF. CDR3 nucleotides: TGTGCCAGCAGCCAACAGGGTGAGGATGGCTACACCTTC.